The clone carrying this T cell receptor (beta chain) rates as medium-sized. What it recognizes is unknown. The germline V and J ends were trimmed by 4 bases and 2 bases, with 14 bases remaining between them. This CDR3 contains 15 residues. Cells sorted as Tregs were CD4+, CD25+ and CD127-/low. Broader study findings: Tumor Treg TCRs overlapped most with tumor naive CD4+ cells. The TCR gene usage of tumor memory CD4+ T cells clustered together with blood and lymph node memory CD4+ cells and with lymph node naive CD4+ cells.

TRBV12-4/TRBJ1-2 clonotypes were amplified with adaptor-ligated barcode primers. TCRdb fed the multiplex PCR reads into MiXCR, producing one record per CDR3 protein. The sample has approximately 700 distinct CDR3 sequences, approximately 22% seen once. Specimen: Tregs sorted from blood. The clonotype originates from a female donor with breast cancer. V is TRBV12-3 or TRBV12-4 and J is TRBJ1-2; no firm D call. The CDR3 protein is CASSSTGRRNYGYTF. CDR3 nucleotides: TGTGCCAGCAGTTCTACCGGACGGAGGAACTATGGCTACACCTTC.